This record concerns one T cell receptor beta chain sequence. Its antigen is not known. The assay was immunoSEQ multiplex PCR, and TCRdb's table has in-frame clones only and misses some. The sample has some 130,000 clones; approximately 90% are singletons. V was clipped by 7 bases and J by 7 bases; unmatched bases: 8. The CDR3 is made up of 13 amino acids. Germline V gene lookup returns CDR1 MDHEN and CDR2 SYDVKM. The entry originates in a study of T cell responses to AZD1222 COVID-19 vaccine. Whole-study results and caveats: Baseline seropositives among AZD1222 recipients totaled only five or six. The peak T cell response came first, and repertoires were sampled only after it.

The specimen comprised peripheral blood, sampled on day 0 of AZD1222 vaccination. The sequence derives from an adult in good health. This rearrangement joins TRBV28 to TRBJ2-5, with 8 positions matching TRBD2. This CDR3 is CASTGGGLRTQYF. DNA for the CDR3: TGTGCCAGCACCGGGGGGGGATTGCGGACCCAGTACTTC.